This TCR beta chain was captured in a study of CD8 T cells in ankylosing spondylitis (dated by TCRdb to the late 2010s). For the wider study: To find TCR variants linked to disease, the study profiled T cell receptor beta repertoires in ankylosing spondylitis patients and healthy donors. Peripheral blood was sampled, and synovial fluid was also collected from ankylosing spondylitis patients. The whole study cohort included over a hundred healthy donors and 25 ankylosing spondylitis patients. Study-level results and caveats: According to the report, matched synovial fluid samples from ankylosing spondylitis patients were significantly enriched for the disease-linked clones. Some motif variants were previously reported in synovial fluid and blood of reactive arthritis patients, suggesting common disease-initiation mechanisms. The disease-linked clones had a CD8+ phenotype and were found at relatively low frequencies in peripheral blood. Blood from ankylosing spondylitis patients appeared to be characterized by a TCR beta motif made up of under ten highly homologous amino acid variants.

V drops 2 bases and J drops 3 bases, leaving 11 bases in between. The CDR3, cysteine through phenylalanine, is 14 amino acids long. Only the CDR3 DNA is retained, 42 bases long and in frame from the first base. CDR1 and CDR2 are drawn from the germline V gene: SGHRS, YFSETQ. Worth noting for this clonotype: What antigen it recognizes has not been identified. Base qualities are missing; no much larger clone stands one base away.

The sequencer listed for this sample is Illumina HiSeq 2500. TCR beta libraries were prepared by quantitative 5'-RACE with molecular barcodes. The source study handled its data this way. A new computational method, built on a probabilistic model of VDJ rearrangement, was used to identify disease-linked TCR variants. TCRdb itself trimmed the public reads at Q25 with fastp, ran MiXCR and retained productive beta chains. Under each unique CDR3 protein, matching rows form one entry showing the most common genes and DNA. Here the V and J calls rest on TCRdb's processing, not on the authors' analysis. A total of approximately 400,000 distinct CDR3 sequences appear in this sample, 17% of them only once. The top ten clonotypes cover approximately 1% of the sample.

Sample: blood, either unsorted or a sorted T cell fraction (not recorded which). The clonotype originates from a male donor with ankylosing spondylitis. The chain is made from TRBV5-1 and TRBJ1-2, with the D gene not clear enough to name. For the CDR3, the sequence is CASSFGSLDYGYTF. In nucleotides, the sequence is TGCGCCAGCAGCTTTGGCAGCCTTGACTATGGCTACACCTTC.